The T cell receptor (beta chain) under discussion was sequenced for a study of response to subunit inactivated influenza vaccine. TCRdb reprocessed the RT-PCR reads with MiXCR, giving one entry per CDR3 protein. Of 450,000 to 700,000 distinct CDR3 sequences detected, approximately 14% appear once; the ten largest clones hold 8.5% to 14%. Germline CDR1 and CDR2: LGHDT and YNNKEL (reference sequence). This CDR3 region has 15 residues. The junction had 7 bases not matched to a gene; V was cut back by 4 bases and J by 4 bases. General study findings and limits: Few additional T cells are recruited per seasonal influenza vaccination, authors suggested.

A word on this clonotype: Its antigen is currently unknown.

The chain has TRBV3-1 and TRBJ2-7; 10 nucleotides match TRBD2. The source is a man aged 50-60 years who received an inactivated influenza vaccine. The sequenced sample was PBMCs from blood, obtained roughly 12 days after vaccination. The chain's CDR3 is CASSPSGTSAYEQYF. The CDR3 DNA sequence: TGTGCCAGCAGCCCCTCCGGGACTAGCGCATACGAGCAGTACTTC.